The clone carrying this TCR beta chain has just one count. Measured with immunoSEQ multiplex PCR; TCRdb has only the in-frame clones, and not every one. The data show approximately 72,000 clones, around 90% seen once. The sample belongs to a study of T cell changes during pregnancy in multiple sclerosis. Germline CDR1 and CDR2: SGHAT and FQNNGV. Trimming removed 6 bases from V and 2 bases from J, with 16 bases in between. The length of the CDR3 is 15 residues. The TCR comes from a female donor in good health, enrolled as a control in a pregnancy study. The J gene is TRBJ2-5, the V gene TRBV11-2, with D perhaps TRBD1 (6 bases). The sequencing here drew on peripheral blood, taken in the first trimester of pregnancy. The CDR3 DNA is TGTGCCAGCAGGAGAGGGACGGGACAACAAGAGACCCAGTACTTC. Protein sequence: CASRRGTGQQETQYF.